This TCR beta chain was captured by sequencing in a study of control samples from healthy donors and cancer patients. The repertoire was sequenced with immunoSEQ multiplex PCR; TCRdb's copy has only in-frame clones and lacks some. The sample shows more than 65,000 clones, approximately 88% of them seen only once. This CDR3 is built from 13 residues. Germline V CDR1 and CDR2: LNHDA, SQIVND (reference sequence). Deletions cut 4 bases from V and 4 bases from J, with 8 bases between. The sequenced sample consisted of blood. The rearrangement joins TRBV19 to TRBJ1-5; D gene uncertain. This sequence originates from a man aged 45-65 years in good health. The CDR3 DNA follows: TGTGCCAGTAGTAACATGGAGAATCAGCCCCAGCATTTT. Translation gives CASSNMENQPQHF.